The TCR beta chain under discussion was sequenced for a study of blood T cells in healthy people across ages. Study outcomes and limitations: With naive T cell percentage, TCR beta diversity showed a strong correlation. Lack of knowledge of donor CMV status possibly confounded expanded clonotype changes.

With regard to this clonotype: What it binds is unknown.

A second roughly 6 to 11 cycle PCR used barcoded and J-beta primers. Every molecule of cDNA carried a tag from a template-switch adaptor with 12 random nucleotides. TCRdb re-analysed the 5' RACE reads in MiXCR, keeping a single row per CDR3 protein. The repertoire has about 830,000 distinct CDR3 sequences, around 68% of them found once; the top ten carry 25% to 35%. The CDR3 is made up of 15 amino acids. Germline lookup yields CDR1 SQVTM and CDR2 ANQGSEA. Trimming took 1 base from V and 4 from J, leaving 13 bases between them. The sequenced sample consisted of blood. The V and J genes are TRBV29-1 and TRBJ2-2; a weak D match, TRBD2 (6 bases). The sequence derives from a man in his thirties or forties in good health. The CDR3, as DNA: TGCAGCGTTGAAGGAGGAGGGTTTGGCACCGGGGAGCTGTTTTTT. Its translation is CSVEGGGFGTGELFF.